Sequencing of this T cell receptor (beta chain) was carried out in a study of blood T cell repertoires in COVID-19. Across the study: Material from acute and convalescent COVID-19 was sourced from the United States, Italy and Spain. From T cells, B-cell-depleted T cells, or PBMCs came the material, which was cDNA or gDNA.

V lost 2 bases to trimming and J lost 7 bases, with 9 bases between them. The germline CDR1 and CDR2 sequences are MNHEY and SVGEGT. This CDR3 has 13 residues. This clone was observed once. Original processing methods: Reference gene primer amplification gave estimated nucleated cell counts. This table comes from immunoSEQ multiplex PCR, and its TCRdb copy is limited to in-frame clones, with some not included. That table supplies the V and J calls and clone size; D and trimming were determined from the DNA. The table has 84,000 or so clones, approximately 88% seen once. This chain uses TRBV6-2 or TRBV6-3 with TRBJ1-5; no firm D call. The origin of this receptor is a man aged 60-69 years with acute or convalescent COVID-19. Input material: peripheral blood. Here the CDR3 reads CASSYGNYQPQHF. DNA of the CDR3: TGTGCCAGCAGTTACGGCAATTACCAGCCCCAGCATTTT.